This TCR beta chain was obtained from a study of T cells in Graves' hyperthyroidism and ophthalmopathy. Regarding the study as a whole: A model using 13 V-J features told ophthalmopathy apart from stable hyperthyroidism.

The CDR3 runs to 16 residues. V lost 0 bases to trimming and J lost 6 bases; unmatched junction nucleotides: 7. Germline V gene sequence: CDR1 ENHRY, CDR2 SYGVKD. This clonotype has only one observation. Its target is not known. TCR beta CDR3 regions were amplified from RNA. The HTBI set primed first-round TCR CDR3 RT-PCR. TCRdb itself ran the multiplex PCR reads through MiXCR, one entry per CDR3 protein. The sample carries roughly 500,000 distinct CDR3 sequences, just over 45% recorded once. V and J are TRBV10-3 and TRBJ1-2; 10 bases align to TRBD1. The sequence derives from an adult woman with Graves' disease, either hyperthyroidism or ophthalmopathy (not recorded which). The sequenced sample was peripheral blood or thyroid tissue (not recorded which). CDR3 DNA: TGTGCCATCAGTGAGTCGAAGGGACAGGGGTCCAATGGCTACACCTTC. It yields the protein CAISESKGQGSNGYTF.